These 8 T cell receptor beta chains originate from one sample sequenced in a study of CXCR3-negative and CXCR3-positive naive CD8 T cells. General study points: Naive CXCR3-positive cells had TRB CDR3s more hydrophobic than those of CXCR3-negative naive cells.

Their antigens remain unidentified. The TRB cDNA libraries were prepared by 5' RACE with UMI labels. TCRdb re-called the 5' RACE reads and shows each CDR3 protein once, DNA omitted. The repertoire table contains about 150,000 distinct CDR3 sequences. The sequenced sample was naive CXCR3+ CD8+ T cells from blood. The subset was: CD45RO-CCR7+CD27+CD95- naive CD8+ T cells expressing CXCR3 (TNR3+). The receptors were sampled from a human donor in good health. Some clones in this sample may be carry-over from other donors' samples.

CDR3 loop: CASSHGLAQQFF. The genes are TRBV14 and TRBJ2-1. The CDR3 has 12 residues. The germline CDR1 and CDR2 sequences are SGHDN and FVKESK.

V and J are TRBV15 and TRBJ1-1. The CDR3 is 14 residues long. The germline gives CDR1 LNHNV, CDR2 YYDKDF (reference sequence). CDR3 in amino acids: CATSRRDVDTEAFF.

V and J are TRBV7-2 and TRBJ2-5; the TRBD2 assignment by TCRdb is unverifiable without DNA. CDR1 and CDR2 (germline): SGHTA, FQGNSA. There are 15 residues in the CDR3. The CDR3 sequence: CASSLGGFTQETQYF. The variable domain in full, with the rest retrieved from reference TRBV7-2 and TRBJ2-5, is GAGVSQSPSNKVTEKGKDVELRCDPISGHTALYWYRQSLGQGLEFLIYFQGNSAPDKSGLPSDRFSAERTGGSVSTLTIQRTQQEDSAVYLCASSLGGFTQETQYFGPGTRLLVL.

The rearrangement joins TRBV7-9 to TRBJ2-3. The germline CDR1 and CDR2 sequences are SEHNR and FQNEAQ (reference sequence). This CDR3 is 13 amino acids long. The CDR3: CASRLSSTDTQYF.

The CDR3 here is CASSPPLAGVGETQYF. The rearrangement joins TRBV7-8 to TRBJ2-5; TCRdb's D call of TRBD2 is untestable without DNA. The CDR3 is made up of 16 amino acids. Germline CDR1 SGHVS, CDR2 FQNEAQ.

The rearrangement links TRBV4-3 to TRBJ1-2; lacking DNA, the TRBD1 call made by TCRdb goes unchecked. The CDR3 is made up of 17 amino acids. Per the germline V gene, CDR1 is LGHNA and CDR2 is YSLEER. The CDR3 sequence is CASSHAGGRQGAVGYTF.

The J gene is TRBJ2-3, the V gene TRBV12-3 or TRBV12-4. The length of the CDR3 is 15 residues. The CDR3 reads CASSLGGLNTDTQYF.

The genes are TRBV29-1 and TRBJ2-5; TCRdb's assignment of TRBD1 cannot be checked, as there is no DNA. This CDR3 has 13 residues. Germline V gene sequence: CDR1 SQVTM, CDR2 ANQGSEA. The chain's CDR3 is CSADSWGRETQYF.